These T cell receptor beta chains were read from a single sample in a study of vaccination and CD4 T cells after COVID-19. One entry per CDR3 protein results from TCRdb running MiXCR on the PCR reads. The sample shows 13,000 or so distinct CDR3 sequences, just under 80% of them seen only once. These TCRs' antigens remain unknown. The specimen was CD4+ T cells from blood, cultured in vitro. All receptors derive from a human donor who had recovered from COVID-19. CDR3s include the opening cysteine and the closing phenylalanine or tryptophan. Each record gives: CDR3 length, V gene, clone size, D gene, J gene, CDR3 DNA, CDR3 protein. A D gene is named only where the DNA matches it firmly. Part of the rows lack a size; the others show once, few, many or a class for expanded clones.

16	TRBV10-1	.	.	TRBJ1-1	TGCGCCAGCAGTGAGTCTTCTCTGTATGAGGACACTGAAGCTTTCTTT	CASSESSLYEDTEAFF
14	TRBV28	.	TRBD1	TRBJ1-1	TGTGCCAGCAATTCCAACAGGGGAAGGACTGAAGCTTTCTTT	CASNSNRGRTEAFF
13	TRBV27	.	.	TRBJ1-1	TGTGCCAGCAGTCTGGGACAACTGACTGAAGCTTTCTTT	CASSLGQLTEAFF
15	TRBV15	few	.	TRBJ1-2	TGTGCCACCAGCAGAGATGAGACAGGTCCCTATGGCTACACCTTC	CATSRDETGPYGYTF
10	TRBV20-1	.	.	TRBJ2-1	TGCAGTGCTAGAGTGGAGAAGGGGTTCTTC	CSARVEKGFF
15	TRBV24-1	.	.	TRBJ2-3	TGTGCCACCCAGACTGCAGGATTTGGCACAGATACGCAGTATTTT	CATQTAGFGTDTQYF
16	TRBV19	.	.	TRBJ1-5	TGTGCCAGTAGTATAGTAGCCAGGGGCCGCGATGGGCCCCAGCATTTT	CASSIVARGRDGPQHF
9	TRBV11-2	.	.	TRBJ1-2	TGTGCCAGCATACGGGCGGCCCCCTTC	CASIRAAPF
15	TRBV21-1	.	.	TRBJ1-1	TGTGCCAGCAGCCGTTACCGGGGGTTGAACACTGAAGCTTTCTTT	CASSRYRGLNTEAFF
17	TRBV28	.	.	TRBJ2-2	TGTGCCAGCGATGAGACGCGGCGGTTCGCGAACGGCGGGGAGCTGTTTTTT	CASDETRRFANGGELFF
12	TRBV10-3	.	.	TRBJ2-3	TGTGCCATCAGTCTGAGCACAGATACGCAGTATTTT	CAISLSTDTQYF
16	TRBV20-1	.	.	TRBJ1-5	TGCAGTGCTAGGACTAACAGGGACCTTAGCAATCAGCCCCAGCATTTT	CSARTNRDLSNQPQHF
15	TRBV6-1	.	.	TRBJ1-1	TGTGCCAGCAGTCCCCGGGGACGGGTGAACACTGAAGCTTTCTTT	CASSPRGRVNTEAFF
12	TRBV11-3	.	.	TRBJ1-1	TGTGCCAGCAGCTTCCGGGGTTCTGAAGCTTTCTTT	CASSFRGSEAFF
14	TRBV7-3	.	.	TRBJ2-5	TGTGCCAGCAGCTTATTACCCCTCCGAGAGACCCAGTACTTC	CASSLLPLRETQYF
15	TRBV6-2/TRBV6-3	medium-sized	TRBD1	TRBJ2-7	TGTGCCAGCAGGCGCGACGGGACAGTCCTTTACGAGCAGTACTTC	CASRRDGTVLYEQYF
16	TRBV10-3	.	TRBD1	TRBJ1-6	TGTGCCATCAGCGGGACAGGGGCACATTATAATTCACCCCTCCACTTT	CAISGTGAHYNSPLHF
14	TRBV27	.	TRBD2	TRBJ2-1	TGTGCCAGCACCGCGATAGCGGGAGGTAATGAGCAGTTCTTC	CASTAIAGGNEQFF
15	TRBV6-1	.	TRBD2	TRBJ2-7	TGTGCCAGCAGTGACCTCAGGACTAGCGGATACGAGCAGTACTTC	CASSDLRTSGYEQYF
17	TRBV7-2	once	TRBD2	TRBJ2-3	TGTGCCAGCAGGGGGCTAGCGGGAGTCGTTGCCCAAGATACGCAGTATTTT	CASRGLAGVVAQDTQYF
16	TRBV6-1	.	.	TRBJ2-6	TGTGCCAGCAGCCCGGGCCGGCTCTCTGGGGCCAACGTCCTGACTTTC	CASSPGRLSGANVLTF
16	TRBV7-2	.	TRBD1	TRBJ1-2	TGTGCCAGCAGCCCGACCGCAGACAGGGAGGGCTATGGCTACACCTTC	CASSPTADREGYGYTF
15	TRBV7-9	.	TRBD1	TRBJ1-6	TGTGCCAGCATCAAATCCGGGACAGATAATTCACCCCTCCACTTT	CASIKSGTDNSPLHF
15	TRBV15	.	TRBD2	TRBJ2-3	TGTGCCACCCGAATTAGCGGGAGTCCCACAGATACGCAGTATTTT	CATRISGSPTDTQYF
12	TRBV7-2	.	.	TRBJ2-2	TGTGCCAGCAGCCCACAATACGGGGAGCTGTTTTTT	CASSPQYGELFF
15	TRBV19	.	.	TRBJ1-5	TGTGCCAGTAGTCTCTCCATGAGATTGAGGCAGCCCCAGCATTTT	CASSLSMRLRQPQHF
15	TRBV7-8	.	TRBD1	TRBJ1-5	TGTGCCAGCAGGTTCGGGACAGGGATCAATCAGCCCCAGCATTTT	CASRFGTGINQPQHF
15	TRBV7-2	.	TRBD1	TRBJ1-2	TGTGCCAGCAGCCGAGACAAAACAGGGGGGTATGGCTACACCTTC	CASSRDKTGGYGYTF
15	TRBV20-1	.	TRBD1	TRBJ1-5	TGCAGTGCTAGAGAGCTCAGGGGGCCCGGTCAGCCCCAGCATTTT	CSARELRGPGQPQHF
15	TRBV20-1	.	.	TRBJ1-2	TGCAGTGCTAGTTCTAGAGGAGATCTGAACTATGGCTACACCTTC	CSASSRGDLNYGYTF
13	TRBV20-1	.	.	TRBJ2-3	TGCAGTGCTAGGAGGGACCGCACAGATACGCAGTATTTT	CSARRDRTDTQYF
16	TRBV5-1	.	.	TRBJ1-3	TGCGCCAGCAGCTTGGTTGAGGCCTACTCTGGAAACACCATATATTTT	CASSLVEAYSGNTIYF
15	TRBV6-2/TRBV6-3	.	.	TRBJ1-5	TGTGCCAGCAGTAGCGACAGGTTATTCAATCAGCCCCAGCATTTT	CASSSDRLFNQPQHF
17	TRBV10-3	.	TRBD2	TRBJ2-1	TGTGCCATCAGTAAGACTAGCGGGAGTGGGTCCTACAATGAGCAGTTCTTC	CAISKTSGSGSYNEQFF
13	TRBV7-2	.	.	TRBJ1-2	TGTGCCAGCAGCAACCGACGGAATCTCGGCTACACCTTC	CASSNRRNLGYTF
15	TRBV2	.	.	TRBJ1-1	TGTGCCAGCAGTGATGAATCTCGGGGAGCCCTTGAAGCTTTCTTT	CASSDESRGALEAFF
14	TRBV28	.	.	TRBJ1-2	TGTGCCAGCAGCTCCGGTTCGGTCAACTATGGCTACACCTTC	CASSSGSVNYGYTF
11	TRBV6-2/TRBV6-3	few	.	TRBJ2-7	TGTGCCAGCAGCAGGGGCTACGAGCAGTACTTC	CASSRGYEQYF
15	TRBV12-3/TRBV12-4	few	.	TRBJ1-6	TGTGCCAGCACCCTCACGGGACAAATTAATTCACCCCTCCACTTT	CASTLTGQINSPLHF
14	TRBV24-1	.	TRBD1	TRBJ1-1	TGTGCCACCAGTGACCCCAGACAGGGGATGAAAGCTTTCTTT	CATSDPRQGMKAFF
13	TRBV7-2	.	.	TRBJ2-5	TGTGCCAGCAGCTTGACTCCTCAAGAGACCCAGTACTTC	CASSLTPQETQYF
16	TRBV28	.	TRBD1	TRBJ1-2	TGTGCCAGCCAAGAAACGGACAGGGGAGGCAACTATGGCTACACCTTC	CASQETDRGGNYGYTF
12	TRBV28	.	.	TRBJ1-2	TGTGCCAGCAGCCGGTTCAGGGACGGCTACACCTTC	CASSRFRDGYTF
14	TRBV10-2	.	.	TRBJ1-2	TGCGCCAGCAGCTACGGCACATCAAACTATGGCTACACCTTC	CASSYGTSNYGYTF
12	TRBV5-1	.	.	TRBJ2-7	TGCGCCAGCAGCTTGGGTGGATACGAGCAGTACTTC	CASSLGGYEQYF
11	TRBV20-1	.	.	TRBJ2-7	TGCAGTGCTGGACACAAGCGAGGGCAGTACTTC	CSAGHKRGQYF
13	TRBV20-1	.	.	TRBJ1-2	TGCAGTGCTAGAGATTTGGTGACTTATGGCTACACCTTC	CSARDLVTYGYTF
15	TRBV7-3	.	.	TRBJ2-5	TGTGCCAGCAGCCCCCAGCCGGGTTACCAAGAGACCCAGTACTTC	CASSPQPGYQETQYF
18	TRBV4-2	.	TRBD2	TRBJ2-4	TGTGCCAGCAGCCCCCGGACTAGCGGGATACTAGCCAAAAACATTCAGTACTTC	CASSPRTSGILAKNIQYF